This T cell receptor beta chain was identified in a study of blood T cell repertoires in COVID-19. Whole-study context: In Cohort 3, a recovered donor had either two negative PCRs, clearance, or symptom resolution. The study drew acute and convalescent COVID-19 samples from the United States, Italy and Spain.

Recruits, aged about 18 to 100 years, lived in roughly 22 US areas. V shed 0 bases and J shed 0 bases, with 10 bases lying between them. Germline loops: CDR1 SGHRS, CDR2 YFSETQ. The CDR3 length is 15 residues. In the original analysis: From reference gene primer amplification, estimates of nucleated cell counts were derived. Sequencing was performed with immunoSEQ multiplex PCR; in TCRdb, only in-frame clones are kept and a portion is missing. From that table come the V and J calls and clone size; the DNA was used to work out D and trimming. Of 200,000 to 250,000 clones detected, roughly nine tenths appear once; the ten largest clones hold 3.1%.

The receptor was isolated from a woman aged 50 to 60 in a cohort exposed to, infected with or recovered from COVID-19 (not recorded which). The specimen sequenced was PBMCs or T cells enriched from blood (not recorded which). The V and J genes are TRBV5-1 and TRBJ2-7; D is perhaps TRBD2 (5 bases). CDR3 sequence reads: CASSLGPGDSYEQYF. The DNA of the CDR3 is TGCGCCAGCAGCTTGGGTCCCGGGGACTCCTACGAGCAGTACTTC.